These 29 T cell receptor beta chains were all obtained from the same sample, sequenced in a study of blood T cell repertoires in COVID-19. Sequenced by immunoSEQ multiplex PCR; TCRdb stores in-frame clones only, minus some. The data show around 170,000 clones, with roughly nine tenths seen just once and under 3% held by the top ten. The source material was peripheral blood. The receptors derive from a young woman with active or convalescent COVID-19.

The chain is built from TRBV28 and TRBJ2-1; D may be TRBD1 (6 bases). From germline, CDR1 is MDHEN and CDR2 SYDVKM. The CDR3 sequence is 15 residues long. V lost 4 bases, J lost 1 base, and 11 bases lay in between. Written as DNA, the CDR3 is TGTGCCAGCAGTTCACGAGGACAGTCCTACAATGAGCAGTTCTTC. Its protein product is CASSSRGQSYNEQFF.

V usage is TRBV2 and J usage is TRBJ2-7, with TRBD2 matching 12 bases. Trimming cost V 2 bases and J 4 bases; bases outside gene matches: 9. CDR1 is SNHLY, CDR2 FYNNEI, per germline. The CDR3 has 17 amino acids. In DNA form, the CDR3 reads TGTGCCAGCAGTGAATGGGCTAGCGGGGGGGCCGGATACGAGCAGTACTTC. Translating gives CASSEWASGGAGYEQYF.

The chain uses TRBV19 and TRBJ2-1; TRBD2 matches at 7 bases. The J segment lost 7 bases and the V segment lost 5 bases, leaving 11 bases of the junction unmatched. The germline V gene encodes CDR1 LNHDA and CDR2 SQIVND (reference sequence). The CDR3 has 15 residues. The CDR3 here is CASSPRASGRNEQFF. The CDR3 DNA follows: TGTGCCAGTAGTCCTCGGGCTAGCGGAAGGAATGAGCAGTTCTTC.

The chain carries TRBV9 and TRBJ1-4; 8 bases match TRBD1. V shed 4 bases, J shed 9 bases, and the junction held 8 bases outside the gene matches. Germline V gene data show CDR1 as SGDLS and CDR2 as YYNGEE. The length of the CDR3 is 14 residues. Here the CDR3 reads CASSRGQGAQKLFF. In DNA, the CDR3 is TGTGCCAGCAGCAGAGGGCAGGGGGCTCAAAAACTGTTTTTT.

This chain links TRBV7-9 with TRBJ1-6; TRBD1 might be the D (5 bases). Trimming left V 3 bases short and J 7 bases short, with 13 bases between. Looked up from germline, CDR1 is SEHNR and CDR2 is FQNEAQ (reference sequence). This CDR3 spans 15 amino acids. The CDR3 here is CASSFSGRSNSPLHF. CDR3 nucleotide sequence: TGTGCCAGCAGCTTCTCAGGGCGGTCGAATTCACCCCTCCACTTT. Together with reference TRBV7-9 and TRBJ1-6, the CDR3 gives the full variable domain: DTGVSQNPRHKITKRGQNVTFRCDPISEHNRLYWYRQTLGQGPEFLTYFQNEAQLEKSRLLSDRFSAERPKGSFSTLEIQRTEQGDSAMYLCASSFSGRSNSPLHFGNGTRLTVT.

The chain combines TRBV21-1 with TRBJ1-4; the table calls TRBD1, which could not be checked here. TRBV21-1 is deemed a pseudogene. The CDR3 covers 15 residues. CDR3 in amino acids: CASSKGRGEDEKLFF. The CDR3 DNA follows: TGTGCCAGCAGCAAAGGCAGGGGAGAGGATGAAAAACTGTTTTTT.

This sequence joins TRBV4-1 and TRBJ2-1; D ambiguous. This CDR3 contains 15 residues. Germline V lookup: CDR1 MGHRA, CDR2 YSYEKL. The ends were cut back, 3 bases at V and 6 bases at J, with 15 bases in the middle. The DNA for the CDR3 is TGCGCCAGCAGCCACCCCACGGCCGGGTCCAATGAGCAGTTCTTC. This translates into CASSHPTAGSNEQFF.

This chain joins TRBV27 and TRBJ2-2; tentative D call: TRBD2 (5 bases). This CDR3 is 17 amino acids long. Germline values: CDR1 MNHEY, CDR2 SMNVEV (reference sequence). Trimming left V 7 bases short and J 4 bases short, with 22 bases between. CDR3 in DNA: TGTGCCAGCAATGGGTCCCGCGGGCGTACCATCACCGGGGAGCTGTTTTTT. Protein sequence: CASNGSRGRTITGELFF.

The chain is built from TRBV5-4 and TRBJ2-1, with D perhaps TRBD2 (6 bases). CDR1 and CDR2 from the germline V gene are SGHNT and YYREEE (reference sequence). Trimming pared 2 bases from V and 2 bases from J, leaving 17 bases between. This CDR3 is built from 17 residues. CDR3 sequence reads: CASSFRGAGRTYNEQFF. The DNA of the CDR3 is TGTGCCAGCAGCTTTCGAGGGGCGGGGAGGACCTACAATGAGCAGTTCTTC. The entire variable domain, with the rest obtained from reference TRBV5-4 and TRBJ2-1, is as follows: ETGVTQSPTHLIKTRGQQVTLRCSSQSGHNTVSWYQQALGQGPQFIFQYYREEENGRGNFPPRFSGLQFPNYSSELNVNALELDDSALYLCASSFRGAGRTYNEQFFGPGTRLTVL.

The V call is TRBV7-9, the J call TRBJ2-7, with 10 bases matching TRBD2. Germline trimming cut 4 bases from V and 5 bases from J; bases unmatched to any gene: 11. This CDR3 comprises 16 residues. CDR1 and CDR2 from the germline V gene are SEHNR and FQNEAQ (reference sequence). The CDR3 spells CASSSPFLAGDDEQYF. The CDR3 DNA reads TGTGCCAGCAGCTCCCCATTTCTAGCGGGAGACGACGAGCAGTACTTC.

V and J are TRBV11-3 and TRBJ2-5; 12 bases fit TRBD2. Germline CDR1 reads SGHNT; CDR2 reads YENEEA. This CDR3 region has 17 residues. The V gene end was trimmed by 1 base and the J gene end by 2 bases; junction bases not matched to a gene: 5. Here the CDR3 reads CASSLGTSGTPQETQYF. CDR3 nucleotides: TGTGCCAGCAGCTTAGGGACTAGCGGGACCCCGCAAGAGACCCAGTACTTC.

The chain joins TRBV23-1 to TRBJ1-5, with TRBD1 as a possible D gene (5 bases). TRBV23-1 is filed as an ORF, its function uncertain. The CDR3 contains 21 residues. V lost 0 bases to trimming and J lost 0 bases, with 24 bases between them. This CDR3 is CASSQSNSGDRSYYSNQPQHF. The CDR3 region has the DNA TGCGCCAGCAGTCAATCTAACTCGGGGGACCGCTCTTATTATAGCAATCAGCCCCAGCATTTT.

This rearrangement joins TRBV6-5 to TRBJ2-3, with TRBD1 matching over 8 bases. V shed 2 bases, J shed 6 bases, and the junction held 7 bases outside the gene matches. This CDR3 is built from 15 residues. Germline V gene data show CDR1 as MNHEY and CDR2 as SVGAGI. CDR3 region: CASSYAAGGWDTQYF. The CDR3 bases are TGTGCCAGCAGTTACGCGGCAGGGGGCTGGGATACGCAGTATTTT.

This sequence joins TRBV19 and TRBJ1-1, with 8 bases lining up with TRBD1. The V and J ends lost 1 base and 0 bases, in that order; junction bases with no gene match: 1. This CDR3 has 15 amino acids. Germline-derived CDR1 and CDR2 are LNHDA and SQIVND (reference sequence). CDR3 bases: TGTGCCAGTAGTATAGGGACAGGGTTGAACACTGAAGCTTTCTTT. Amino acids: CASSIGTGLNTEAFF.

CDR3 in DNA: TGCAGCCATGGACTAGCGGTCGAAGAGACCCAGTACTTC. This encodes CSHGLAVEETQYF. This sequence joins TRBV29-1 and TRBJ2-5; 10 nucleotides agree with TRBD2. Germline CDR1 reads SQVTM; CDR2 reads ANQGSEA. After removal of 8 bases from V and 3 bases from J, the junction contained 6 bases not matched to a gene. The CDR3 loop spans 13 amino acids.

The gene calls are TRBV30 and TRBJ1-2, with no clear D. Germline-derived CDR1 and CDR2 are GTSNPN and SVGIG (reference sequence). V dropped 4 bases and J dropped 1 base, with 4 bases sitting between them. This CDR3 has 11 residues. Here the CDR3 reads CAWTFNYGYTF. DNA of the CDR3: TGTGCCTGGACTTTTAACTATGGCTACACCTTC.

The chain combines TRBV6-4 with TRBJ2-1; no reliable D call. The CDR3 is 13 amino acids. Trimming shortened V by 2 bases and J by 7 bases, and 9 bases separated the two germline ends. Per the germline V gene, CDR1 is MRHNA and CDR2 is SNTAGT. The CDR3 nucleotides read TGTGCCAGCAGTGACAAAGAAGCGAATGAGCAGTTCTTC. The encoded protein is CASSDKEANEQFF.

CDR3: CASSSRGTSGTYEQYF. The DNA of the CDR3 is TGTGCCAGCAGTTCCCGCGGGACTAGCGGGACATACGAGCAGTACTTC. The chain joins TRBV27 to TRBJ2-7; 13 bases are a match to TRBD2. The V segment lost 4 bases and the J segment 4 bases; nucleotides outside the gene matches: 7. The CDR3 contains 16 residues. Per germline, CDR1 MNHEY and CDR2 SMNVEV (reference sequence).

This clone occurred a few times. The CDR3 loop is CATSTTDLPYGYTF. CDR3 in DNA: TGTGCCACCAGCACAACGGACTTGCCCTATGGCTACACCTTC. The chain employs TRBV15 and TRBJ1-2; D gene unclear. Trimming cost V 4 bases and J 4 bases, with 13 bases left between them. This CDR3 has 14 residues. Germline V gives CDR1 LNHNV, CDR2 YYDKDF (reference sequence).

V is TRBV2 and J is TRBJ1-1; possibly TRBD1 for D (5 bases). Germline lookup yields CDR1 SNHLY and CDR2 FYNNEI. Trimming took off 6 bases at V and 4 bases at J, with 15 bases between the two ends. The CDR3 contains 14 residues. The CDR3 region has the DNA TGTGCCAGCAGCGCCCGCCAGGGAGGCACTGAAGCTTTCTTT. The encoded protein is CASSARQGGTEAFF.

V and J are TRBV10-3 and TRBJ2-7; D unclear. Germline CDR1 reads ENHRY; CDR2 reads SYGVKD. This CDR3 region has 12 residues. Trimming pared 6 bases from V and 2 bases from J, leaving 8 bases between. CDR3 sequence: CAISATAYEQYF. In DNA form, the CDR3 reads TGTGCCATCAGCGCAACAGCCTACGAGCAGTACTTC.

This rearrangement joins TRBV3-1 (or the pseudogene TRBV3-2) to TRBJ1-4; 7 bases agree with TRBD1. The germline V gene encodes CDR1 LGHDT and CDR2 YNNKEL (reference sequence). The junction had 3 bases not matched to a gene; V was cut back by 4 bases and J by 7 bases. The CDR3 is made up of 13 amino acids. CDR3 loop: CASSRDRIEKLFF. The DNA for the CDR3 is TGTGCCAGCAGCCGGGACAGAATTGAAAAACTGTTTTTT.

V is TRBV5-1 and J is TRBJ2-7; 9 bases are a match to TRBD2. Germline lookup yields CDR1 SGHRS and CDR2 YFSETQ. V shed 5 bases, J shed 0 bases, and the junction held 6 bases outside the gene matches. This CDR3 is built from 15 residues. The CDR3: CASRPGTSISYEQYF. CDR3 DNA sequence: TGCGCCAGCAGACCCGGGACTAGCATCTCCTACGAGCAGTACTTC.

This sequence joins TRBV11-2 and TRBJ2-7, with 7 bases matching TRBD1. The CDR3 runs to 17 residues. Germline V CDR1 and CDR2: SGHAT, FQNNGV. The V gene end was trimmed by 1 base and the J gene end by 3 bases; junction bases not matched to a gene: 12. The CDR3: CASSLAFSPGQNYEQYF. The CDR3, as DNA: TGTGCCAGCAGCTTAGCTTTCTCGCCGGGACAGAACTACGAGCAGTACTTC.

The chain couples TRBV7-8 to TRBJ2-1; D is perhaps TRBD2 (6 bases). This CDR3 is built from 16 residues. Germline-derived CDR1 and CDR2 are SGHVS and FQNEAQ. Between the trimmed V and J ends, which lost 7 bases and 5 bases, there was a span of 21 bases. Here the CDR3 DNA reads TGTGCCAGCAACCCAAGGCGGCTAGCGTTGGACAATGAGCAGTTCTTC. It is translated as CASNPRRLALDNEQFF.

The chain uses TRBV4-1 and TRBJ2-7, with 11 bases aligning to TRBD2. The CDR3 totals 15 residues. Germline CDR1 MGHRA, CDR2 YSYEKL. Losses at the gene ends were 0 bases for V and 3 bases for J; bases not matched to a gene: 1. The CDR3 sequence: CASSQEGTSGYEQYF. The CDR3 DNA reads TGCGCCAGCAGCCAAGAAGGGACTAGCGGCTACGAGCAGTACTTC.

This chain uses TRBV7-9 with TRBJ2-7, with D uncertain. Trimming cost V 0 bases and J 4 bases, with 4 bases left between them. Germline CDR1 and CDR2: SEHNR and FQNEAQ (reference sequence). The CDR3 is made up of 12 amino acids. The chain's CDR3 is CASSLALYEQYF. The CDR3 nucleotides read TGTGCCAGCAGCTTAGCACTTTACGAGCAGTACTTC. The variable domain in full, completed from reference TRBV7-9 and TRBJ2-7, reads DTGVSQNPRHKITKRGQNVTFRCDPISEHNRLYWYRQTLGQGPEFLTYFQNEAQLEKSRLLSDRFSAERPKGSFSTLEIQRTEQGDSAMYLCASSLALYEQYFGPGTRLTVT.

V gene TRBV6-5 combines with J gene TRBJ1-1, with unresolved D. The CDR3 extends over 11 amino acids. CDR1 MNHEY and CDR2 SVGAGI come from the germline V gene. The V gene lost 2 bases and the J gene lost 6 bases, with 4 bases spanning the gap. The CDR3 DNA sequence: TGTGCCAGCAGTTACGGGCCTGAAGCTTTCTTT. The encoded protein is CASSYGPEAFF.

The CDR3 sequence is CASSETSGRFYEQYF. The CDR3 coding sequence is TGTGCCAGCAGCGAGACTAGCGGGAGGTTCTACGAGCAGTACTTC. The rearrangement uses TRBV11-2 and TRBJ2-7, with TRBD2 matching 13 bases. There are 15 residues in the CDR3. Germline CDR1 SGHAT, CDR2 FQNNGV. Trimming cost V 5 bases and J 3 bases; bases outside gene matches: 4. Together with reference TRBV11-2 and TRBJ2-7, the CDR3 gives the full variable domain: EAGVAQSPRYKIIEKRQSVAFWCNPISGHATLYWYQQILGQGPKLLIQFQNNGVVDDSQLPKDRFSAERLKGVDSTLKIQPAKLEDSAVYLCASSETSGRFYEQYFGPGTRLTVT.